Sequencing of this T cell receptor beta chain was carried out in a study of immune heterogeneity within non-small cell lung tumors. Study overall: With respect to histology, the tumors encompassed several squamous cell carcinomas, 10 non-squamous carcinomas and 1 not otherwise specified.

Study conclusions and caveats: Largely, high-frequency T-cell receptor beta clonotypes differed from one individual patient to another. High-frequency clones unique to single sites coexisted with identical dominant CDR3 beta clonotypes that recurred across tumor sites within a patient.

Amplifying TCR beta CDR3 involved multiplex PCR carried out with 32 V and 13 J primers. TCRdb reprocessed the multiplex PCR reads via MiXCR and lists one record per CDR3 protein. The repertoire holds 10,000 to 13,000 distinct CDR3 sequences, with more than 25% as singletons. Bulk tumor genomic DNA, roughly 600 ng per sample, was used as template. Taken during surgery, several biopsies per primary tumor were spaced as far apart as possible within the tumor mass. Patients underwent curative surgery for non-small cell lung cancer (untreated and newly diagnosed). At least ten counts were recorded for this clonotype. No antigen is known for it. J was trimmed by 5 bases and V by 5 bases; bases with no gene match: 6. The CDR3 length is 12 residues. Germline V lookup: CDR1 DFQATT, CDR2 SNEGSKA (reference sequence).

The sample comprised lung tumor tissue. The rearrangement links TRBV20-1 to TRBJ2-7; 7 bases align to TRBD1. The clonotype comes from an older woman with non-small cell lung cancer. CDR3 nucleotide sequence: TGCAGTGCTGACAGGGAAGCTGACGAGCAGTACTTC. Protein sequence: CSADREADEQYF.